The 31 T cell receptor beta chains presented below share a single source sample, sequenced in a study of beta chain features in type 1 diabetes. The investigators reverse transcribed all of the isolated RNA, so they sequenced expressed TCRB transcripts. Generated by immunoSEQ multiplex PCR, the TCRdb table keeps only in-frame clones and is missing some. This table has 400,000 to 500,000 clones, roughly 13% appearing once. Sequenced material: naive CD4+ T cells from blood. All receptors derive from a man aged 25-45 years in good health.

Details on this clone: Other DNA sequences of this sample code for an identical CDR3. The chain has TRBV7-2 and TRBJ2-5; D is uncertain. CDR1 is SGHTA and CDR2 is FQGNSA in the germline V gene. This CDR3 is 13 amino acids long. The V and J ends lost 1 base and 4 bases respectively, with 7 bases between them. The CDR3, as DNA: TGTGCCAGCAGCTTAGGAGGACGAGAGACCCAGTACTTC. Translating it yields CASSLGGRETQYF. Based on the CDR3 plus reference TRBV7-2 and TRBJ2-5, the full variable domain is GAGVSQSPSNKVTEKGKDVELRCDPISGHTALYWYRQSLGQGLEFLIYFQGNSAPDKSGLPSDRFSAERTGGSVSTLTIQRTQQEDSAVYLCASSLGGRETQYFGPGTRLLVL.

The V call is TRBV7-9, the J call TRBJ1-1; possibly TRBD1 for D (6 bases). This CDR3 contains 14 residues. Germline V gives CDR1 SEHNR, CDR2 FQNEAQ (reference sequence). V lost 3 bases and J lost 7, with 15 bases in between. The CDR3 bases are TGTGCCAGCAGCTTTAACAGGGACCGTGGTGAAGCTTTCTTT. Protein: CASSFNRDRGEAFF.

V gene TRBV5-1 combines with J gene TRBJ2-5, with a tentative D call TRBD2 (6 bases). The V gene lost 2 bases and the J gene lost 2 bases, with 13 bases spanning the gap. CDR3 length: 15 amino acids. CDR1 and CDR2 from the germline V gene are SGHRS and YFSETQ. CDR3 in DNA: TGCGCCAGCAGCTTCACAGCGGGCCTACAAGAGACCCAGTACTTC. Translated, it gives CASSFTAGLQETQYF.

The genes are TRBV6-5 and TRBJ2-1, with unresolved D. The CDR3 totals 15 residues. Trimming stripped 2 bases from V and 0 bases from J, with 8 bases between. From germline, CDR1 is MNHEY and CDR2 SVGAGI. The DNA of the CDR3 is TGTGCCAGCAGTTACAAACCCAACTCCTACAATGAGCAGTTCTTC. Translation gives CASSYKPNSYNEQFF.

The rearrangement joins TRBV2 to TRBJ1-2; unclear D gene. The CDR3 sequence is 15 residues long. V lost 0 bases, J lost 2 bases, and 10 bases lay in between. Germline CDR1 SNHLY, CDR2 FYNNEI. The CDR3 DNA follows: TGTGCCAGCAGTGAAGCGCTTGCAGCAAACTATGGCTACACCTTC. Protein product: CASSEALAANYGYTF. The full variable domain, in which reference TRBV2 and TRBJ1-2 provide the parts outside the CDR3, is EPEVTQTPSHQVTQMGQEVILRCVPISNHLYFYWYRQILGQKVEFLVSFYNNEISEKSEIFDDQFSVERPDGSNFTLKIRSTKLEDSAMYFCASSEALAANYGYTFGSGTRLTVV.

This clone was observed a handful of times. This chain joins TRBV10-3 and TRBJ1-1; D remains unclear. V lost 0 bases and J lost 6, with 8 bases in between. The CDR3 has 13 amino acids. Germline V gene sequence: CDR1 ENHRY, CDR2 SYGVKD. For the CDR3, the DNA is TGTGCCATCAGTGAGTCGCGTTCAGCTGAAGCTTTCTTT. Its protein product is CAISESRSAEAFF.

The genes are TRBV5-4 and TRBJ2-1; D could derive from TRBD1 or TRBD2 (6 bases each). In germline, CDR1 is SGHNT, CDR2 YYREEE (reference sequence). V was trimmed by 5 bases and J by 0 bases, leaving 15 bases between them. CDR3 size: 16 residues. The CDR3, as DNA: TGTGCCAGCAGTCCCGGGGGCCCGAGCTCCTACAATGAGCAGTTCTTC. Translating it yields CASSPGGPSSYNEQFF.

The chain employs TRBV11-1 and TRBJ2-4; D call uncertain. This CDR3 region has 13 residues. Between the trimmed V and J ends, which lost 1 base and 7 bases, there was a span of 8 bases. In germline, CDR1 is SGHAT, CDR2 FQDESV (reference sequence). Here the CDR3 DNA reads TGTGCCAGCAGCTTAGGAGCAATGAACATTCAGTACTTC. It specifies CASSLGAMNIQYF.

This rearrangement joins TRBV7-2 to TRBJ1-2; D remains ambiguous. The CDR3 has 14 residues. Looked up from germline, CDR1 is SGHTA and CDR2 is FQGNSA. With 3 bases removed from V and 0 bases from J, the gap between germline ends came to 8 bases. CDR3 in amino acids: CASSLKASNYGYTF. The CDR3 bases are TGTGCCAGCAGCTTGAAGGCATCTAACTATGGCTACACCTTC.

This clone was counted a few times. The CDR3, as DNA: TGCGCCAGCAGCTCCCGTACGGGACAGTTCACAGATACGCAGTATTTT. This encodes CASSSRTGQFTDTQYF. The chain joins TRBV5-1 to TRBJ2-3; 7 nucleotides align to TRBD1. V lost 3 bases to trimming and J lost 2 bases; unmatched junction nucleotides: 9. This CDR3 comprises 16 residues. From germline, CDR1 is SGHRS and CDR2 YFSETQ.

The sample holds a few counts of this clone. The chain combines TRBV5-4 with TRBJ1-2, with D tentatively TRBD1 (5 bases). The ends were cut back, 0 bases at V and 3 bases at J, with 6 bases in the middle. Germline V CDR1 and CDR2: SGHNT, YYREEE (reference sequence). The CDR3 runs to 13 residues. The CDR3 is CASSLEGYYGYTF. DNA of the CDR3: TGTGCCAGCAGCTTGGAGGGGTACTATGGCTACACCTTC. Full variable domain (outside the CDR3, taken from reference TRBV5-4 and TRBJ1-2): ETGVTQSPTHLIKTRGQQVTLRCSSQSGHNTVSWYQQALGQGPQFIFQYYREEENGRGNFPPRFSGLQFPNYSSELNVNALELDDSALYLCASSLEGYYGYTFGSGTRLTVV.

The J gene is TRBJ1-4, the V gene TRBV4-3; the D is unclear. This CDR3 comprises 14 residues. Deletions cut 1 base from V and 2 bases from J, with 5 bases between. CDR1 LGHNA and CDR2 YSLEER come from the germline V gene. The CDR3 here is CASSQGLTNEKLFF. CDR3 nucleotide sequence: TGCGCCAGCAGCCAAGGTTTGACTAATGAAAAACTGTTTTTT.

V gene TRBV30 combines with J gene TRBJ2-5; D is undetermined. CDR1 and CDR2 from the germline V gene are GTSNPN and SVGIG (reference sequence). The length of the CDR3 is 12 residues. V lost 2 bases to trimming and J lost 0 bases, with 4 bases between them. DNA for the CDR3: TGTGCCTGGAGTCTCAACCAAGAGACCCAGTACTTC. Translation: CAWSLNQETQYF.

The J gene is TRBJ2-4, the V gene TRBV7-9; maybe TRBD1 (6 bases). The CDR3 sequence is 14 residues long. In germline, CDR1 is SEHNR, CDR2 FQNEAQ (reference sequence). Trimming cost V 3 bases and J 6 bases, with 12 bases left between them. CDR3 DNA: TGTGCCAGCAGCTTTGCCAGGGGCGCAAACATTCAGTACTTC. Its protein is CASSFARGANIQYF. The full variable domain, rest sourced from reference TRBV7-9 and TRBJ2-4, is DTGVSQNPRHKITKRGQNVTFRCDPISEHNRLYWYRQTLGQGPEFLTYFQNEAQLEKSRLLSDRFSAERPKGSFSTLEIQRTEQGDSAMYLCASSFARGANIQYFGAGTRLSVL.

CDR3 loop: CASSSATLKLETQYF. The CDR3 DNA sequence: TGTGCCAGCAGCTCTGCGACCCTTAAGCTAGAGACCCAGTACTTC. The rearrangement uses TRBV7-2 and TRBJ2-5, with no clear D. The ends were cut back, 4 bases at V and 4 bases at J, with 16 bases in the middle. The CDR3 runs 15 residues. CDR1 is SGHTA and CDR2 is FQGNSA in the germline V gene.

This clone was detected only a few times. The chain is built from TRBV5-1 and TRBJ2-3; D might be TRBD2 (5 bases). From germline, CDR1 is SGHRS and CDR2 YFSETQ. The CDR3 runs to 18 residues. Between the trimmed V and J ends, which lost 4 bases and 0 bases, there was a span of 21 bases. CDR3 amino acids: CASSPLRLGDTSTDTQYF. DNA for the CDR3: TGCGCCAGCAGCCCCCTAAGGCTCGGGGATACTAGCACAGATACGCAGTATTTT.

The chain has TRBV9 and TRBJ2-7, with D maybe TRBD1 (6 bases). The V gene lost 0 bases and the J gene lost 3 bases, with 10 bases spanning the gap. The CDR3 is 14 residues long. Per the germline V gene, CDR1 is SGDLS and CDR2 is YYNGEE. This CDR3 reads CASSVGTGNYEQYF. Written as DNA, the CDR3 is TGTGCCAGCAGCGTAGGAACAGGGAACTACGAGCAGTACTTC. Drawing the rest from reference TRBV9 and TRBJ2-7, the complete variable domain is DSGVTQTPKHLITATGQRVTLRCSPRSGDLSVYWYQQSLDQGLQFLIQYYNGEERAKGNILERFSAQQFPDLHSELNLSSLELGDSALYFCASSVGTGNYEQYFGPGTRLTVT.

This clone was counted a few times. The rearrangement links TRBV28 to TRBJ2-3; D not resolved. This CDR3 region has 12 residues. Trimming took 6 bases from V and 4 from J, leaving 8 bases between them. Germline CDR1 MDHEN, CDR2 SYDVKM. CDR3: CASRQNSDTQYF. CDR3 sequence (DNA): TGTGCCAGCAGACAAAATTCAGATACGCAGTATTTT.

The genes are TRBV5-1 and TRBJ1-3; D call uncertain. Germline V gene sequence: CDR1 SGHRS, CDR2 YFSETQ. The CDR3 covers 17 residues. V lost 1 base, J lost 0 bases, and 14 bases lay in between. This CDR3 is CASSLQRPGSSGNTIYF. The DNA of the CDR3 is TGCGCCAGCAGCTTGCAGCGTCCGGGGAGCTCTGGAAACACCATATATTTT.

This clone was seen more than once but under ten times. This chain uses TRBV7-8 with TRBJ2-1; D gene ambiguous. From germline, CDR1 is SGHVS and CDR2 FQNEAQ. The V gene lost 5 bases and the J gene lost 0 bases, with 11 bases spanning the gap. This CDR3 comprises 15 residues. The CDR3 bases are TGTGCCAGCAGCCCCCGGTCGGACTCCTACAATGAGCAGTTCTTC. Its translation: CASSPRSDSYNEQFF. Full variable domain (remainder filled in from reference TRBV7-8 and TRBJ2-1): GAGVSQSPRYKVAKRGQDVALRCDPISGHVSLFWYQQALGQGPEFLTYFQNEAQLDKSGLPSDRFFAERPEGSVSTLKIQRTQQEDSAVYLCASSPRSDSYNEQFFGPGTRLTVL.

This clone appeared a few times. Other nucleotide sequences in the sample specify the same CDR3. The chain combines TRBV30 with TRBJ2-1, with TRBD2 as a possible D gene (5 bases). Trimming pared 4 bases from V and 8 bases from J, leaving 12 bases between. The germline CDR1 and CDR2 sequences are GTSNPN and SVGIG (reference sequence). This CDR3 is built from 12 residues. Here the CDR3 DNA reads TGTGCCTGGAACAGAGGGAGCTATGAGCAGTTCTTC. As protein: CAWNRGSYEQFF.

This clone has more than one count but fewer than ten. This sequence joins TRBV13 and TRBJ1-5; D is unresolved. The CDR3 covers 13 residues. Germline assignment: CDR1 PRHDT and CDR2 FYEKMQ (reference sequence). V gave up 5 bases and J gave up 6 bases, with 11 bases separating them. The DNA for the CDR3 is TGTGCCAGCAGCCCCCATGGACGTCAGCCCCAGCATTTT. This translates into CASSPHGRQPQHF.

The gene calls are TRBV30 and TRBJ2-4; no firm D call. Trimming took off 1 base at V and 5 bases at J, with 3 bases between the two ends. The CDR3 extends over 11 amino acids. Per germline, CDR1 GTSNPN and CDR2 SVGIG (reference sequence). The CDR3 nucleotides read TGTGCCTGGAGTGAAGAAAACATTCAGTACTTC. Amino acids: CAWSEENIQYF.

This clone was recorded a few times. The V call is TRBV9, the J call TRBJ2-3; the D gene is possibly TRBD2 (5 bases). This CDR3 has 14 amino acids. The germline CDR1 and CDR2 sequences are SGDLS and YYNGEE. The V and J ends lost 0 bases and 7 bases respectively, with 12 bases between them. The DNA for the CDR3 is TGTGCCAGCAGCGTAGAACTAGATTCAAATACGCAGTATTTT. This translates into CASSVELDSNTQYF.

Only a few counts were recorded for this clone. This rearrangement joins TRBV6-1 to TRBJ2-1; 14 bases agree with TRBD2. Germline V gene lookup returns CDR1 MNHNS and CDR2 SASEGT. This CDR3 contains 15 residues. Germline trimming cut 7 bases from V and 8 bases from J; bases unmatched to any gene: 7. The CDR3 coding sequence is TGTGCCAGCACCCGGACTAGCGGGGGGCCCGATGAGCAGTTCTTC. Its protein is CASTRTSGGPDEQFF.

This clone appeared a few times. The chain has TRBV6-1 and TRBJ1-4; D is undetermined. V shed 8 bases and J shed 4 bases, with 8 bases lying between them. The length of the CDR3 is 12 residues. CDR1 and CDR2 from the germline V gene are MNHNS and SASEGT. CDR3 DNA: TGTGCCAGCGAAGGCGGTAATGAAAAACTGTTTTTT. Its translation is CASEGGNEKLFF.

This clone came up a few times. The chain uses TRBV4-1 and TRBJ1-1; D uncertain. This CDR3 has 14 amino acids. From germline, CDR1 is MGHRA and CDR2 YSYEKL. V was pared by 2 bases and J by 0 bases, with 7 bases between. CDR3: CASSQLGMNTEAFF. The CDR3 bases are TGCGCCAGCAGCCAATTAGGTATGAACACTGAAGCTTTCTTT.

The chain uses TRBV30 and TRBJ2-5; no clear D gene. V gave up 2 bases and J gave up 2 bases, with 15 bases separating them. Germline CDR1 and CDR2: GTSNPN and SVGIG (reference sequence). The CDR3 runs 15 residues. The CDR3 loop reads CAWSLLKGMQETQYF. CDR3 coding DNA: TGTGCCTGGAGTCTACTTAAAGGCATGCAAGAGACCCAGTACTTC.

This clone has just a few counts. This chain links TRBV7-9 with TRBJ1-1; D is uncertain. The V and J ends lost 2 bases and 3 bases respectively, with 10 bases between them. The CDR3 has 14 amino acids. The V gene's germline CDR1 is SEHNR and CDR2 FQNEAQ (reference sequence). For the CDR3, the DNA is TGTGCCAGCAGCTTATTGGCCGCTGACACTGAAGCTTTCTTT. The encoded protein is CASSLLAADTEAFF. The entire variable domain, with the rest obtained from reference TRBV7-9 and TRBJ1-1, is as follows: DTGVSQNPRHKITKRGQNVTFRCDPISEHNRLYWYRQTLGQGPEFLTYFQNEAQLEKSRLLSDRFSAERPKGSFSTLEIQRTEQGDSAMYLCASSLLAADTEAFFGQGTRLTVV.

This clone was seen ten or more times. This CDR3 reads CASSPPGAFF. The CDR3 nucleotides are TGTGCCAGCAGCCCCCCGGGAGCTTTCTTT. The chain joins TRBV7-9 to TRBJ1-1, with D unresolved. CDR1 is SEHNR, CDR2 FQNEAQ, per germline (reference sequence). The V end was cut by 5 bases, the J end by 10 bases, with 8 bases between. The CDR3 is made up of 10 amino acids. Based on the CDR3 plus reference TRBV7-9 and TRBJ1-1, the full variable domain is DTGVSQNPRHKITKRGQNVTFRCDPISEHNRLYWYRQTLGQGPEFLTYFQNEAQLEKSRLLSDRFSAERPKGSFSTLEIQRTEQGDSAMYLCASSPPGAFFGQGTRLTVV.

The sample holds a few counts of this clone. V and J are TRBV11-2 and TRBJ2-1; the D is unclear. The CDR3 runs 13 residues. The V and J ends lost 0 bases and 8 bases respectively, with 8 bases between them. The germline V gene has CDR1 SGHAT and CDR2 FQNNGV. The CDR3 here is CASSLDRVHEQFF. The CDR3 DNA follows: TGTGCCAGCAGCTTAGATAGAGTCCATGAGCAGTTCTTC.